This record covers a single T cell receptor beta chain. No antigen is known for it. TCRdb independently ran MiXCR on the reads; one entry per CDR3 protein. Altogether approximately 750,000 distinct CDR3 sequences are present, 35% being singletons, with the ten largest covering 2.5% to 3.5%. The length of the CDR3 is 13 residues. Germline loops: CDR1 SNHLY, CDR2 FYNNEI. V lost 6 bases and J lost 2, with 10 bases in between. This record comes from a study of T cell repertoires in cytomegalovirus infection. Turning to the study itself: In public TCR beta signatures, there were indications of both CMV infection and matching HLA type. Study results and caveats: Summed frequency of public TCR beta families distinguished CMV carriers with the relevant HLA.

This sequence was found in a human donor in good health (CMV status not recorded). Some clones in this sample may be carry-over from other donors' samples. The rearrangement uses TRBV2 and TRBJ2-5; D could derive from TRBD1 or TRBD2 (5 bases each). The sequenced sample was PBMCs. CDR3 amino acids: CASRRDLQETQYF. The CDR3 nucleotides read TGTGCCAGCAGGAGGGACCTACAAGAGACCCAGTACTTC.